The 12 T cell receptor beta chains in this list originate from one sample, sequenced in a study of blood T cell repertoires in COVID-19. Measured with immunoSEQ multiplex PCR; TCRdb has only the in-frame clones, and not every one. Seen here are around 97,000 clones, about 87% observed once, and the top ten hold about 20%. Sample: peripheral blood. The receptors originated from a human donor in a cohort sampled during active COVID-19.

This clone occurred a few times. The chain has TRBV21-1 and TRBJ2-3; the table assigns TRBD2, which was not confirmed against the DNA. TRBV21-1 is noted as a pseudogene. This CDR3 spans 11 amino acids. CDR3 DNA: TGTGCCAGCAGGGTTGGCCAGCGGCGGTATTTT. This sequence encodes CASRVGQRRYF.

The rearrangement joins TRBV7-2 to TRBJ2-1, with 7 bases lining up with TRBD1. The germline gives CDR1 SGHTA, CDR2 FQGNSA. The CDR3 consists of 15 residues. V gave up 5 bases and J gave up 0 bases; unmatched junction bases: 4. CDR3 sequence (DNA): TGTGCCAGCAGCCCGGACAGGAGCTCCTACAATGAGCAGTTCTTC. It specifies CASSPDRSSYNEQFF.

A remark on this clone: The sample holds other DNA sequences that translate to the same CDR3. The chain links TRBV5-4 to TRBJ2-7; TRBD2 agrees at 8 bases. Germline V gene sequence: CDR1 SGHNT, CDR2 YYREEE (reference sequence). V shed 1 base and J 0 bases; nucleotides not matched to a gene: 0. This CDR3 is 14 amino acids long. DNA for the CDR3: TGTGCCAGCAGCTTGAGCGGGAGCTCCTACGAGCAGTACTTC. Amino acids: CASSLSGSSYEQYF.

The chain employs TRBV5-1 and TRBJ1-1; possible D gene TRBD1, 6 bases. Trimming left V 6 bases short and J 3 bases short, with 12 bases between. CDR1 SGHRS and CDR2 YFSETQ come from the germline V gene. CDR3 length: 13 amino acids. CDR3 DNA: TGCGCCAGCAACACACAGGGTTACACTGAAGCTTTCTTT. It translates to CASNTQGYTEAFF. Full variable domain (rest looked up from reference TRBV5-1 and TRBJ1-1): KAGVTQTPRYLIKTRGQQVTLSCSPISGHRSVSWYQQTPGQGLQFLFEYFSETQRNKGNFPGRFSGRQFSNSRSEMNVSTLELGDSALYLCASNTQGYTEAFFGQGTRLTVV.

The gene calls are TRBV3-1 (or the pseudogene TRBV3-2) and TRBJ1-3, with 8 bases aligning to TRBD1. Germline V lookup: CDR1 LGHDT, CDR2 YNNKEL (reference sequence). J lost 5 bases, V lost 8 bases, and 8 bases had no gene match. The CDR3 has 14 residues. The CDR3 DNA reads TGTGCCAGCGGGACAGGTGGGGTCAGAAACACCATATATTTT. This encodes CASGTGGVRNTIYF.

The chain links TRBV10-1 to TRBJ2-6, with D possibly being TRBD1 (7 bases). The V end was cut by 10 bases, the J end by 4 bases, with 14 bases between. This CDR3 spans 14 amino acids. Germline CDR1 is WNHNN and CDR2 is SYGVQD (reference sequence). The CDR3 region has the DNA TGCGCCATCCAGGGGGGTTCCGGGGCCAACGTCCTGACTTTC. Translating gives CAIQGGSGANVLTF.

This clone has a single count. The CDR3 here is CASSLPGGTDTQYF. The DNA for the CDR3 is TGCGCCAGCAGCTTGCCGGGAGGCACAGATACGCAGTATTTT. The chain employs TRBV5-1 and TRBJ2-3, with D possibly matching TRBD2 (6 bases). The CDR3 runs to 14 residues. V shed 1 base and J shed 1 base, with 7 bases lying between them. Looked up from germline, CDR1 is SGHRS and CDR2 is YFSETQ.

This clone was observed a few times. The chain carries TRBV3-1 (or the pseudogene TRBV3-2) and TRBJ1-4; D remains unclear. The ends were cut back, 8 bases at V and 3 bases at J, with 7 bases in the middle. The CDR3 has 12 residues. CDR1 LGHDT and CDR2 YNNKEL come from the germline V gene (reference sequence). CDR3: CASRGPNEKLFF. DNA of the CDR3: TGTGCCAGCCGGGGTCCTAATGAAAAACTGTTTTTT.

The J gene is TRBJ2-4, the V gene TRBV7-3, with D unresolved. This CDR3 contains 13 residues. Germline loops: CDR1 SGHTA, CDR2 FQGTGA. V dropped 5 bases and J dropped 1 base, with 6 bases sitting between them. CDR3: CASSTSAKNIQYF. CDR3 DNA sequence: TGTGCCAGCAGCACTTCGGCCAAAAACATTCAGTACTTC.

The chain couples TRBV5-4 to TRBJ1-1; 8 bases are a match to TRBD1. V lost 2 bases and J lost 6; bases outside the gene matches: 9. Germline assignment: CDR1 SGHNT and CDR2 YYREEE (reference sequence). The CDR3 length is 15 residues. The CDR3 sequence: CASSLKQGGDAEAFF. Written as DNA, the CDR3 is TGTGCCAGCAGCTTAAAACAGGGGGGCGACGCTGAAGCTTTCTTT.

The chain combines TRBV19 with TRBJ1-2; 8 bases map to TRBD1. The CDR3 is made up of 14 amino acids. Trimming at V came to 7 bases and at J to 4 bases, leaving 8 bases not matched to a gene. Germline lookup yields CDR1 LNHDA and CDR2 SQIVND (reference sequence). Written as DNA, the CDR3 is TGTGCCAGTACCCTCAGGGGGCAAGTCTATGGCTACACCTTC. Its translation is CASTLRGQVYGYTF.

The genes are TRBV27 and TRBJ1-4; weak D call: TRBD1 (6 bases). Germline V lookup: CDR1 MNHEY, CDR2 SMNVEV (reference sequence). This CDR3 is 16 amino acids long. V was cut by 3 bases and J by 7 bases, with 18 bases left in between. The CDR3 reads CASSFSPGTGLEKLFF. CDR3 nucleotide sequence: TGTGCCAGCAGTTTCTCCCCCGGTACAGGGCTTGAAAAACTGTTTTTT.